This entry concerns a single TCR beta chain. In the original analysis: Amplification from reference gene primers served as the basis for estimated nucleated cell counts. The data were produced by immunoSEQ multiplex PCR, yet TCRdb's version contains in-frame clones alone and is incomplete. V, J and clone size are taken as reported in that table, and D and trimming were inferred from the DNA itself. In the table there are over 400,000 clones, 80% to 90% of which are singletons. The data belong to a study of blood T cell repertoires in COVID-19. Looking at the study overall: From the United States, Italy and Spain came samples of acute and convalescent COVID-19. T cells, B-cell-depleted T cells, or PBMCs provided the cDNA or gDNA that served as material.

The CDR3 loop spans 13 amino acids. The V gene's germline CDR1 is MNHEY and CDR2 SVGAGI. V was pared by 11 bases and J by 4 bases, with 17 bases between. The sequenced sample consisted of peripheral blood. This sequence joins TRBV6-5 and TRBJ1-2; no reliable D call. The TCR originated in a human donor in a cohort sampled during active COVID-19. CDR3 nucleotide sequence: TGTGCCGGCACCCGAGGAGCGGGCTATGGCTACACCTTC. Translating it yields CAGTRGAGYGYTF.